A selection of T cell receptor beta chains follows, all from one sample in a study of blood T cell repertoires in COVID-19. TCRdb's table, derived via immunoSEQ multiplex PCR, lists solely in-frame clones and lacks some. The data hold about 22,000 clones, with 65% to 85% observed a single time. The material sequenced was peripheral blood. These receptors all stem from a man at least 80 years old with active or convalescent COVID-19. The CDR3 runs from the conserved cysteine through the conserved F or W. Each record gives: D gene, V gene, clone size, J gene, CDR3 protein, CDR3 DNA. A D gene is named only where the DNA matches it firmly. The size of a clone is reported for some rows only, either as once, few or many, or as a class for expanded clones.

.	TRBV5-1	.	TRBJ2-5	CASSPGQSISETQYF	TGCGCCAGCAGCCCTGGACAGTCCATCTCAGAGACCCAGTACTTC
TRBD1	TRBV7-6	.	TRBJ1-2	CASSEDRNYGYTF	TGTGCCAGCAGCGAGGACAGGAACTATGGCTACACCTTC
.	TRBV7-2	.	TRBJ1-1	CASSRRGNTEAFF	TGTGCCAGCAGCCGGAGGGGGAACACTGAAGCTTTCTTT
TRBD2	TRBV24-1	once	TRBJ2-7	CATSAGGEQYF	TGTGCCACCAGTGCGGGGGGCGAGCAGTACTTC
TRBD1	TRBV11-2	few	TRBJ1-4	CASSLDRVEKLFF	TGTGCCAGCAGCTTGGACAGGGTAGAAAAACTGTTTTTT
TRBD2	TRBV19	.	TRBJ2-3	CASSITSDGTDTQYF	TGTGCCAGTAGTATCACTAGCGATGGCACAGATACGCAGTATTTT
TRBD2	TRBV4-3	few	TRBJ2-5	CASSQGPRGDRGTQYF	TGCGCCAGCAGCCAAGGGCCCCGGGGGGACCGGGGGACCCAGTACTTC
.	TRBV7-3	.	TRBJ2-1	CASSLVGASEQFF	TGTGCCAGCAGCTTGGTGGGGGCTAGTGAGCAGTTCTTC
TRBD1	TRBV4-1	.	TRBJ1-4	CASSQEDETGVEKLFF	TGCGCCAGCAGCCAAGAAGACGAGACAGGGGTCGAAAAACTGTTTTTT
.	TRBV6-5	.	TRBJ1-2	CASSSTSYGYTF	TGTGCCAGCAGTTCCACATCCTATGGCTACACCTTC
.	TRBV7-2	.	TRBJ1-6	CASRGGSYNSPLHF	TGTGCCAGCCGAGGGGGATCCTATAATTCACCCCTCCACTTT
.	TRBV5-5	.	TRBJ2-7	CASTWGPGRAYEQYF	TGTGCCAGCACATGGGGCCCTGGCCGCGCCTACGAGCAGTACTTC
TRBD2	TRBV4-1	.	TRBJ2-1	CASSQVGGRNSYNEQFF	TGCGCCAGCAGCCAAGTGGGCGGGAGGAACTCCTACAATGAGCAGTTCTTC
.	TRBV2	.	TRBJ1-3	CASRETVNGNTIYF	TGTGCCAGCAGGGAGACAGTGAATGGAAACACCATATATTTT
TRBD2	TRBV19	.	TRBJ2-4	CASRMSGRGEENIQYF	TGTGCCAGTAGGATGAGCGGGAGGGGGGAGGAAAACATTCAGTACTTC
.	TRBV3-1/TRBV3-2	.	TRBJ1-1	CASSRAHSGAFF	TGTGCCAGCAGCCGCGCGCATTCGGGAGCTTTCTTT
.	TRBV18	.	TRBJ2-4	CASSPPFPGTPLAKNIQYF	TGTGCCAGCTCACCACCGTTCCCCGGGACTCCCTTAGCCAAAAACATTCAGTACTTC
.	TRBV7-9	medium-sized	TRBJ1-6	CASSIHHGTLNNSPLHF	TGTGCCAGCAGCATACACCACGGGACACTTAATAATTCACCCCTCCACTTT
.	TRBV18	.	TRBJ1-1	CASSPSGRVPNTEAFF	TGTGCCAGCTCACCGTCCGGGCGGGTGCCGAACACTGAAGCTTTCTTT
TRBD1	TRBV14	.	TRBJ1-1	CASSPDRGLSEAFF	TGTGCCAGCAGCCCGGACAGGGGGCTCTCTGAAGCTTTCTTT
.	TRBV10-3	.	TRBJ2-1	CAISESLRSSFPEQFF	TGTGCCATCAGTGAGTCGTTACGCTCTAGCTTTCCTGAGCAGTTCTTC
.	TRBV19	.	TRBJ2-7	CASSISSVSYEQYF	TGTGCCAGTAGTATATCGAGTGTTTCCTACGAGCAGTACTTC
TRBD1	TRBV18	.	TRBJ2-2	CASSQGQTNTGELFF	TGTGCCAGCTCACAGGGACAGACCAACACCGGGGAGCTGTTTTTT
.	TRBV18	.	TRBJ1-1	CASSQRRDTEAFF	TGTGCCAGCTCCCAGAGGCGGGACACTGAAGCTTTCTTT
TRBD1	TRBV19	.	TRBJ2-6	CASRAGTGIAGANVLTF	TGTGCCAGTAGGGCCGGGACAGGTATTGCCGGGGCCAACGTCCTGACTTTC
.	TRBV7-2	.	TRBJ2-1	CASSSQGEAENEQFF	TGTGCCAGCAGCAGTCAGGGGGAGGCTGAAAATGAGCAGTTCTTC
.	TRBV6-5	.	TRBJ2-7	CASSPSGLAWEQYF	TGTGCCAGCAGTCCCTCGGGTCTGGCATGGGAGCAGTACTTC
TRBD1	TRBV11-2	.	TRBJ1-1	CASSSGTGGIGEAFF	TGTGCCAGCAGCTCAGGGACAGGGGGTATTGGTGAAGCTTTCTTT
.	TRBV27	.	TRBJ2-7	CASSHPGGGTYEQYF	TGTGCCAGCAGTCACCCCGGGGGAGGAACCTACGAGCAGTACTTC
.	TRBV5-1	.	TRBJ1-2	CASSLSQGPNYGYTF	TGCGCCAGCAGCTTGAGTCAGGGGCCCAACTATGGCTACACCTTC
.	TRBV28	.	TRBJ1-3	CASSSHPSGNTIYF	TGTGCCAGCAGCTCACATCCCTCTGGAAACACCATATATTTT